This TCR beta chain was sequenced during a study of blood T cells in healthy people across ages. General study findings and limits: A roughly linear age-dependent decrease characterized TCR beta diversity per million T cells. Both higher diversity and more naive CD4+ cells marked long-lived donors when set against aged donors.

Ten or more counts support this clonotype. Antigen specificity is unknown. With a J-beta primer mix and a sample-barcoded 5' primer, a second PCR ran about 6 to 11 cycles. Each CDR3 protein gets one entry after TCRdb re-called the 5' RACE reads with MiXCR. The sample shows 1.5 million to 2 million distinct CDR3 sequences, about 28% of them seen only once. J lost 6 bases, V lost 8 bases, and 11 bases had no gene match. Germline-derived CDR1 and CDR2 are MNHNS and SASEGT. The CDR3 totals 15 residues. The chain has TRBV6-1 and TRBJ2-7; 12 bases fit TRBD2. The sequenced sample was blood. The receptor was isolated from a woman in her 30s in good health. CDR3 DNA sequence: TGTGCCAGCGGCGACTCTGGACTAGCGGGAATCGAGCAGTACTTC. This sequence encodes CASGDSGLAGIEQYF.